The present TCR beta chain was sequenced within a study of CD8 T cell repertoires and HIV-1 epitope variants (dated by TCRdb to the early 2020s). Concerning the study at large: In separate culture wells, T cells were stimulated with each of twenty-five peptides that represented autologous and known Gag and Nef epitope variants. A CMV, EBV and flu peptide pool, the Ebola AY9 epitope as negative control, and a no-peptide well were included as control conditions. The epitopes tested covered three Gag epitope families plus Nef HW9 and YT9. A total of 83 T cell cultures were run, with each culture condition performed in triplicate except for one peptide, which was performed in duplicate. T cells were enriched using the EasySep Human T Cell Enrichment Kit and were co-cultured with equal numbers of autologous T cell-negative cells serving as antigen-presenting cells. An aliquot of 1M T cells was saved as an uncultured baseline condition, separate from the roughly 80 T cell cultures. Cultures were maintained for ten to eleven days in IMDM with gentamicin, and half-media changes adding IL-2, IL-7 and IL-15 were performed on days 3 and 7. What the research found in general, with its limitations: Five clonotypes recognized the Nef KF9 family and one clonotype recognized the HW9 family, while no responses were seen to the TAALDMSHF plasma variant. The assay identified only TCR beta chains and indicated proliferation to antigen, not T cell function or cytokine profile. Fewer than 10 antigen-specific TCR beta clonotypes were identified, and six of them appeared cross-reactive for autologous or known escape epitope variants.

Inclusive of the bounding cysteine and phenylalanine, the CDR3 is 13 residues long. CDR3 DNA is the only sequence kept; it has 39 bases, read in frame from the first base. CDR1 and CDR2, per the germline V gene, are SGHVS and FNYEAQ. Cut back by 5 bases and 3 bases, the V and J ends lie 11 bases apart. The EasySep Human CD8+ T Cell Enrichment Kit was used on day 10 to isolate CD8+ T cells from every culture. For this clone: The antigen it recognizes is unknown. No quality values exist for individual bases; no much larger clone is one base distant.

Sequencing of TCR beta CDR3 regions was done on the immunoSEQ platform at survey depth. The QIAamp DNA micro kit was used to extract genomic DNA from every cultured and uncultured CD8+ T cell population. Per the authors' processing: Samples with fewer than 5,000 productive reads were excluded, which removed about 6.5% of the roughly 80 HIV peptide-stimulated cultures. Sequences were trimmed to CDR3 by a MANAFEST web app, and nonproductive sequences, CDR3s under 5 amino acids, and sequences not starting with C or ending with F/W were removed. Antigen-specific clonotypes had to expand in at least 2 of 3 replicates versus no-peptide control at FDR 0.01, only within one epitope family. A frequency at least fivefold higher than in wells stimulated with peptides from other epitope families was additionally required for specific clonotypes. Not all clones reach the TCRdb copy of this immuneACCESS table, which keeps in-frame sequences only. Checked studies attribute under half of the gap to unresolved V genes and leave the rest unexplained. That table furnishes V, J and clone size, whereas the DNA furnished D and trimming. The sample table shows approximately 2,800 clones, and 55% to 70% are seen once. The top ten clonotypes cover over 30% of the sample.

This receptor was obtained from a male donor with HIV. This receptor chain uses TRBV7-6 and TRBJ2-7; the best D guess is TRBD2, with 6 bases matching. Sequenced: cultured CD8+ T cells derived from PBMCs. The sequenced DNA: TGTGCCAGCAGCCCGGGACTGAGCTACGAGCAGTACTTC. It translates as CASSPGLSYEQYF.